The clone carrying this T cell receptor (beta chain) has more than one count but fewer than ten. Its specificity is unknown. The CDR3 length is 15 residues. The V and J ends lost 2 bases and 3 bases, in that order; junction bases with no gene match: 4. Per the germline V gene, CDR1 is MNHEY and CDR2 is SVGAGI. This sample was included in a study of spatial heterogeneity in lung cancer. The wider study: The average count in raw reads for each unique TCR and UMI combination exceeded 9.5 appearances. Findings and caveats of the study: Tumor TCRs that were ubiquitous and expanded showed up in blood more at resection than follow-up.

Time point: sample taken at primary tumor resection. Whole RNA obtained from tumor, nontumor lung or frozen PBMC underwent sequencing without sorting. The donors, fewer than 95 patients with untreated early-stage non-small cell lung cancer, provided the samples. Every individual TCR cDNA molecule carried its own unique molecular identifier, which allowed correction of PCR and sequencing errors. A single record per CDR3 protein comes from TCRdb applying MiXCR to the 5' RACE reads. The table records some 40,000 distinct CDR3 sequences, 4% to 6% of them present only once. The rearrangement links TRBV6-5 to TRBJ1-2; TRBD1 agrees at 9 bases. This TCR came from a female donor with early-stage non-small cell lung cancer. The source material was PBMCs, sampled at surgery. The CDR3 DNA reads as TGTGCCAGCAGTTACGGACAGGGGATATACTATGGCTACACCTTC. Protein product: CASSYGQGIYYGYTF.